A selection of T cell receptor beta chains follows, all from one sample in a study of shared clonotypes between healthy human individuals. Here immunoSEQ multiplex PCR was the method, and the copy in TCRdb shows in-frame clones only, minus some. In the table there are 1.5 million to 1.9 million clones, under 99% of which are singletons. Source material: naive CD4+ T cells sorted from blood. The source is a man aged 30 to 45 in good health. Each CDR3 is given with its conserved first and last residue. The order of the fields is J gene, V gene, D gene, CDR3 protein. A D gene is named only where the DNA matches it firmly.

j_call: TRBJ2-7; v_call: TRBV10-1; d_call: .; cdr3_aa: CASSESRAGHYEQYF
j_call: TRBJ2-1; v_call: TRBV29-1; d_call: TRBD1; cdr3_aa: CSVLGTGVRKSSYNEQFF
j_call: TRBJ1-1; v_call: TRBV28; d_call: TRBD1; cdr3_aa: CASSPGTGNTEAFF
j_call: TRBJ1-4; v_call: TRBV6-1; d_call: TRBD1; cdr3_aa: CASSATGGKLFF
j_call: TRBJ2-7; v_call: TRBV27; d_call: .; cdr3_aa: CASSPASVDYEQYF
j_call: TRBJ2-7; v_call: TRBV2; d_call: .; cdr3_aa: CASSAGEAYEQYF
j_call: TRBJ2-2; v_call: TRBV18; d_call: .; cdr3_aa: CASSVRDHLSANTGELFF
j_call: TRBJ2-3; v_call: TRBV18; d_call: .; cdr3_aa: CASSPIETGYTDTQYF
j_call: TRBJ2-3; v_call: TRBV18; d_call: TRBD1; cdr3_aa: CASSGRTGTGTDTQYF
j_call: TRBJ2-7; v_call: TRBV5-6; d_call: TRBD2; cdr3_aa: CASSLAMRGRREQYF
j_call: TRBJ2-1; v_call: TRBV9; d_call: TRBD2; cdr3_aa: CASSGLAASYNEQFF
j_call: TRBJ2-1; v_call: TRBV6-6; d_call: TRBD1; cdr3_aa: CASSGTGGWYNEQFF
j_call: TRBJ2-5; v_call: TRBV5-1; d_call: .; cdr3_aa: CASSLAALWRAEGETQYF
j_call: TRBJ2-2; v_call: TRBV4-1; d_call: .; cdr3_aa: CASSQVYSNTGELFF
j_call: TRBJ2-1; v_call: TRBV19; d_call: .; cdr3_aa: CASRSGTPFGEQFF
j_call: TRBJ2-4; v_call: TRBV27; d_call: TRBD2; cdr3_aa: CASSLTREGDIQYF
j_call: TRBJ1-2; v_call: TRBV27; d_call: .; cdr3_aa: CASSFDSANYGYTF
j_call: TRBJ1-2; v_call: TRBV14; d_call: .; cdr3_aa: CASSQASSAYGYTF
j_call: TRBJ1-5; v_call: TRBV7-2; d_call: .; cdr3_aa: CASSLEPGSNQPQHF
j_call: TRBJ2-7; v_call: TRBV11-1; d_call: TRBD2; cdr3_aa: CASSSRLALKGREQYF
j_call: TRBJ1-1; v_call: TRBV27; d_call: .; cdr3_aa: CASSPRTALSNTEAFF
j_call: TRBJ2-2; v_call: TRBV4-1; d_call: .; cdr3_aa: CASSDTSTGELFF
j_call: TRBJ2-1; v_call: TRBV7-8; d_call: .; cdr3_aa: CASSIRGYNNEQFF
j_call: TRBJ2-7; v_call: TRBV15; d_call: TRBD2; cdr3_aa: CATSRDTPQGSGRQEQYF
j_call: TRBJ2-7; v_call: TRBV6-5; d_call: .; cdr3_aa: CASSYSITVSYEQYF
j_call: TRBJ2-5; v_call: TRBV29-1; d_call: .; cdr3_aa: CSVAVQSQTQYF
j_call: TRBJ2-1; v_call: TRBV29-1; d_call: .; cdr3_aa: CSVEPGIGSYNEQFF
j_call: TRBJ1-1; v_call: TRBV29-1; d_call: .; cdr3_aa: CSFRGNTEAFF
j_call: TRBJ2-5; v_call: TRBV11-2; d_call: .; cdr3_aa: CASSPGGGSETQYF
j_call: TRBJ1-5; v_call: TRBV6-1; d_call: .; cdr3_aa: CASSEASGVSNQPQHF
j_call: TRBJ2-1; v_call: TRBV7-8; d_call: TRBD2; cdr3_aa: CASSLWDYDEQFF
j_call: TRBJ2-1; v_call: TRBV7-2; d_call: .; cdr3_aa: CASSLIINEQFF
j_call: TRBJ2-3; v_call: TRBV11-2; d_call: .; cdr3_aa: CASSLLMQGGRTDTQYF
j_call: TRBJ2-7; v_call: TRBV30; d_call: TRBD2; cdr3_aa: CAWSVRLAPNSYEQYF
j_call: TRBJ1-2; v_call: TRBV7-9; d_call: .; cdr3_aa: CASSPPLDTLGYTF
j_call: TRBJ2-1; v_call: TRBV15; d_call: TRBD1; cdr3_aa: CATSRETGSYNEQFF
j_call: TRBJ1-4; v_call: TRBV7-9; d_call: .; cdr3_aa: CASSPEREKLFF
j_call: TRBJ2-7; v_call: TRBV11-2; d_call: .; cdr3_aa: CASRPLALDRTYSYEQYF
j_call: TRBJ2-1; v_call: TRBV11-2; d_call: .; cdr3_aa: CASSLVGLANEQFF
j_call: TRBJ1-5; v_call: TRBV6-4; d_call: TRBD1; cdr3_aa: CASSADRADQPQHF
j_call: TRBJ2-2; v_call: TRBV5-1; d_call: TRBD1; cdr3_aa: CASSPQGMNTGELFF
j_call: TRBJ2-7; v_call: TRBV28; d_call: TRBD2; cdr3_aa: CASRLIQGAGGEQYF
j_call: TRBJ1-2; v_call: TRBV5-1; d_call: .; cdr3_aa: CASSLVEGLGGYTF
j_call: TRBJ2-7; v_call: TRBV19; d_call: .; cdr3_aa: CASSNPGGAKSYEQYF
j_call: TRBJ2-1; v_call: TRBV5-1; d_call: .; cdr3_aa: CASSDRGGTSNEQFF
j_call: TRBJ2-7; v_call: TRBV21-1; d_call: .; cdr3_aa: CASSMRGRSYEQYF
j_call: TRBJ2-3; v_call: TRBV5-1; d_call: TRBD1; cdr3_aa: CASSRGQGATDTQYF
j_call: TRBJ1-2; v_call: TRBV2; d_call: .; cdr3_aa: CASVTGFSETKGYGYTF
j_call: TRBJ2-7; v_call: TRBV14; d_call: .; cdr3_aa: CASSQLPRGSLDF
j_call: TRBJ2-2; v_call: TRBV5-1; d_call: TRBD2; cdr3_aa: CASSLSLAGGSSNTGELFF
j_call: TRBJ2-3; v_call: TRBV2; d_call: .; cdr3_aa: CASQLMGYSDTQYF
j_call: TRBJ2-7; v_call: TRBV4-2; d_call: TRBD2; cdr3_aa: CASSQPRGGASGSYEQYF
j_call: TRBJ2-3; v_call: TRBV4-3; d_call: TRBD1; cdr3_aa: CASSLYTGTGTTDTQYF
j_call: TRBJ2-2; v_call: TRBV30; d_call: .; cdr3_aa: CAWSVLVNTGELFF
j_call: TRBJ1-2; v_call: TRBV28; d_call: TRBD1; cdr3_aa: CASRGTGTGIYGYTF